The 24 T cell receptor beta chains given below trace back to one sample, sequenced in a study of regulatory T cells in long-lasting Graves disease (dated by TCRdb to the early 2020s). Library creation used multiplex PCR. The instrument given in TCRdb is Illumina HiSeq 4000. CDR3 regions were amplified by Arm-PCR with iRepertoire HTBI primers to construct TCR beta libraries. Starting from the raw public reads, TCRdb applied fastp trimming at Q25, assembled clones with MiXCR and retained in-frame beta chains. Rows merge per CDR3 protein into single entries with the most common DNA and genes. The sample table lists roughly 510,000 distinct CDR3 sequences, 16% of them with a count of one. The ten biggest clones cover 9.5% to 15% of the sample. The time point label on this specimen signifies: newly diagnosed GD, antithyroid drugs for less than 3 months. For both TCR sequencing and RNA sequencing, RNA was extracted from PBMCs using TRIzol.

These sequences were also reported in another study, on T cells in Graves' hyperthyroidism and ophthalmopathy.

Sequenced material: peripheral blood mononuclear cells (PBMCs), taken at new diagnosis, from a patient treated with antithyroid drugs. The receptors here all came from a man aged 18 to 29 with Graves disease. Donor details come from another sample of the same person, matched by shared clones.

This chain links TRBV9 with TRBJ1-6; D is undetermined. Germline V gene lookup returns CDR1 SGDLS and CDR2 YYNGEE. CDR3 size: 14 residues. The V end lost 4 bases, the J end lost 7 bases, and 12 bases lay between the germline ends. The CDR3: CASSPQTLNSPLHF. DNA of the CDR3: TGTGCCAGCAGCCCTCAGACACTAAATTCACCCCTCCACTTT.

About this clonotype: The junction does not match germline at one end; this may be a read error. The chain is built from TRBV11-2 and TRBJ2-7; D unresolved. CDR1 and CDR2 from the germline V gene are SGHAT and FQNNGV. The length of the CDR3 is 11 residues. CDR3 bases: TGTGCCAGCAGCTTATTGACGGAGCAGCACTTC. Its protein product is CASSLLTEQHF.

This clonotype was found many times. The rearrangement uses TRBV20-1 and TRBJ1-1; 11 bases fit TRBD1. With 0 bases clipped from V and 4 bases from J, the junction kept 1 base outside the gene matches. The CDR3 sequence is 14 residues long. Germline CDR1 and CDR2: DFQATT and SNEGSKA (reference sequence). CDR3: CSARDGTGGTEAFF. The CDR3 region has the DNA TGCAGTGCTAGAGATGGGACAGGGGGCACTGAAGCTTTCTTT.

This clonotype was seen a handful of times. The chain recombines TRBV15 with TRBJ1-2; the match to TRBD1 covers 7 bases. Unmatched junction bases numbered 5, after V lost 0 bases and J lost 4 bases. The CDR3 sequence is 15 residues long. From germline, CDR1 is LNHNV and CDR2 YYDKDF (reference sequence). The CDR3: CATSRDAGGLYGYTF. The CDR3 DNA reads TGTGCCACCAGCAGAGACGCAGGGGGGCTCTATGGCTACACCTTC.

Concerning this clonotype: This likely came from a read error, as a far larger clone is one base away. The V gene is TRBV6-5, the J gene TRBJ1-1; D is perhaps TRBD1 (6 bases). This CDR3 is built from 15 residues. Germline V CDR1 and CDR2: MNHEY, SVGAGI. The CDR3 bases are TGTGCCAGCGGTTACTCGGGGACATCGAACACTGAAGCTTTCTTT. Amino acids: CASGYSGTSNTEAFF.

The CDR3 nucleotides read TGTGCCACCCCCCGATCGGCCACCGGCGAGCAGTACTTC. Protein product: CATPRSATGEQYF. This rearrangement joins TRBV10-3 to TRBJ2-7, with D uncertain. The CDR3 runs 13 residues. Germline V CDR1 and CDR2: ENHRY, SYGVKD. Trimming pared 10 bases from V and 6 bases from J, leaving 19 bases between.

In this sample, this clonotype turned up many times. The rearrangement uses TRBV30 and TRBJ2-1, with TRBD2 matching over 7 bases. Trimming removed 0 bases from V and 6 bases from J; junction bases left unmatched: 11. Germline CDR1 and CDR2: GTSNPN and SVGIG (reference sequence). The length of the CDR3 is 16 residues. DNA of the CDR3: TGTGCCTGGAGTGTAGCGGGACGAGTAATCGTCAATGAGCAGTTCTTC. Translation gives CAWSVAGRVIVNEQFF. The full variable domain, its missing parts supplied by reference TRBV30 and TRBJ2-1, is SQTIHQWPATLVQPVGSPLSLECTVEGTSNPNLYWYRQAAGRGLQLLFYSVGIGQISSEVPQNLSASRPQDRQFILSSKKLLLSDSGFYLCAWSVAGRVIVNEQFFGPGTRLTVL.

The rearrangement joins TRBV27 to TRBJ2-7; 13 bases fit TRBD2. CDR1 and CDR2 from the germline V gene are MNHEY and SMNVEV (reference sequence). The CDR3 spans 17 residues. Trimming at V came to 0 bases and at J to 1 base, leaving 3 bases not matched to a gene. CDR3 loop: CASSLSLAGGGSYEQYF. CDR3 sequence (DNA): TGTGCCAGCAGTTTATCACTAGCGGGAGGGGGGTCCTACGAGCAGTACTTC.

This clonotype occurred many times. The chain links TRBV19 to TRBJ2-7; perhaps TRBD2 as D (6 bases). The germline V gene encodes CDR1 LNHDA and CDR2 SQIVND (reference sequence). Trimming stripped 3 bases from V and 2 bases from J, with 14 bases between. CDR3 length: 15 amino acids. CDR3 nucleotides: TGTGCCAGTAGTATTACCGGGAGTCTGCCCTACGAGCAGTACTTC. Residues: CASSITGSLPYEQYF.

This clonotype came up many times. The rearrangement uses TRBV5-1 and TRBJ2-3; D is undetermined. The CDR3 contains 14 residues. V lost 4 bases and J 1 base, leaving 10 bases between the germline ends. Per germline, CDR1 SGHRS and CDR2 YFSETQ. The CDR3 loop is CASSTSDGTDTQYF. The CDR3 DNA reads TGCGCCAGCAGCACATCCGACGGCACAGATACGCAGTATTTT.

V usage is TRBV20-1 and J usage is TRBJ2-3, with 12 bases fitting TRBD1. Trimming cost V 1 base and J 5 bases; bases outside gene matches: 4. Germline V gene data show CDR1 as DFQATT and CDR2 as SNEGSKA (reference sequence). This CDR3 is built from 15 residues. CDR3 in DNA: TGCAGTGCTAGAGGGGGACAGGGGGCAATAGATACGCAGTATTTT. It is translated as CSARGGQGAIDTQYF.

This clonotype came up many times. This rearrangement joins TRBV5-1 to TRBJ1-1; D is uncertain. Germline V CDR1 and CDR2: SGHRS, YFSETQ. The V end lost 0 bases, the J end lost 2 bases, and 11 bases lay between the germline ends. The CDR3 runs 15 residues. CDR3 nucleotide sequence: TGCGCCAGCAGCTTGGTCTTGACTCCTAACACTGAAGCTTTCTTT. Its translation: CASSLVLTPNTEAFF.

Many counts were recorded for this clonotype. The chain joins TRBV5-1 to TRBJ1-1; 10 bases are a match to TRBD1. The CDR3 has 19 amino acids. The germline V gene has CDR1 SGHRS and CDR2 YFSETQ. Trimming removed 7 bases from V and 1 base from J; junction bases left unmatched: 19. CDR3 protein: CASVIKIRDRGSGNTEAFF. CDR3 in DNA: TGCGCCAGCGTAATAAAAATAAGGGACAGGGGATCAGGGAACACTGAAGCTTTCTTT.

This clonotype was seen repeatedly, ten times or more. The chain employs TRBV6-2 or TRBV6-3 and TRBJ1-6; D remains unclear. The V end lost 0 bases, the J end lost 12 bases, and 9 bases lay between the germline ends. The CDR3 length is 13 residues. The germline V gene encodes CDR1 MNHEY and CDR2 SVGEGT. This CDR3 is CASSYSYRQPLHF. The CDR3, as DNA: TGTGCCAGCAGTTACTCGTACAGACAACCCCTCCACTTT.

This clonotype showed up just a few times. V is TRBV29-1 and J is TRBJ2-7, with 8 nucleotides matching TRBD2. The CDR3 runs to 14 residues. The V and J ends lost 2 bases and 2 bases, in that order; junction bases with no gene match: 5. Looked up from germline, CDR1 is SQVTM and CDR2 is ANQGSEA. CDR3 sequence reads: CSVERLAGAYEQYF. CDR3 nucleotides: TGCAGCGTTGAACGTCTAGCGGGCGCCTACGAGCAGTACTTC.

The table lists this clonotype with many counts. The V and J genes are TRBV5-1 and TRBJ1-1; D uncertain. The germline gives CDR1 SGHRS, CDR2 YFSETQ. Trimming left V 4 bases short and J 2 bases short, with 9 bases between. The CDR3 is made up of 13 amino acids. The CDR3: CASSGDPNTEAFF. The CDR3 bases are TGCGCCAGCAGCGGAGACCCCAACACTGAAGCTTTCTTT.

This chain connects TRBV9 to TRBJ2-1; D not resolved. Deletions cut 0 bases from V and 3 bases from J, with 7 bases between. The CDR3 loop spans 14 amino acids. The V gene's germline CDR1 is SGDLS and CDR2 YYNGEE. The CDR3 DNA follows: TGTGCCAGCAGCGTAGCAGCCGGCTACAATGAGCAGTTCTTC. Amino acids: CASSVAAGYNEQFF.

This clonotype was counted a few times. Here the CDR3 DNA reads TGTGCCAGCAGCTTAGAATTCGGCGGGGAGCTGTTTTTT. It specifies CASSLEFGGELFF. The chain uses TRBV7-9 and TRBJ2-2; D is unresolved. Between the trimmed V and J ends, which lost 1 base and 7 bases, there was a span of 7 bases. The CDR3 loop spans 13 amino acids. Germline loops: CDR1 SEHNR, CDR2 FQNEAQ (reference sequence). The full variable domain, in which reference TRBV7-9 and TRBJ2-2 provide the parts outside the CDR3, is DTGVSQNPRHKITKRGQNVTFRCDPISEHNRLYWYRQTLGQGPEFLTYFQNEAQLEKSRLLSDRFSAERPKGSFSTLEIQRTEQGDSAMYLCASSLEFGGELFFGEGSRLTVL.

This clonotype turned up a few times. The chain recombines TRBV7-2 with TRBJ1-2, with 7 bases identical to TRBD1. The V gene's germline CDR1 is SGHTA and CDR2 FQGNSA. V shed 5 bases, J shed 4 bases, and the junction held 10 bases outside the gene matches. The CDR3 is 15 residues long. The CDR3 DNA sequence: TGTGCCAGCAGCGAGGGGGCGGCGTTAGGCTATGGCTACACCTTC. This translates into CASSEGAALGYGYTF.

This clonotype was seen at least ten times. The CDR3 spells CASTPTGGRSYNSPLHF. The CDR3 DNA reads TGTGCCAGCACGCCGACAGGGGGTCGCTCCTATAATTCACCCCTCCACTTT. The chain recombines TRBV2 with TRBJ1-6; the match to TRBD1 covers 9 bases. The CDR3 runs to 17 residues. Trimming at V came to 7 bases and at J to 0 bases, leaving 7 bases not matched to a gene. The germline V gene encodes CDR1 SNHLY and CDR2 FYNNEI.

This clonotype came up many times. CDR3 protein: CASSLDYPASGEYF. Here the CDR3 DNA reads TGCGCCAGCAGCTTGGATTATCCCGCGTCAGGAGAGTACTTC. J is TRBJ2-7 and V is TRBV5-1; D is ambiguous. Germline V gives CDR1 SGHRS, CDR2 YFSETQ. This CDR3 is built from 14 residues. The ends were cut back, 0 bases at V and 11 bases at J, with 18 bases in the middle.

This clonotype was seen repeatedly, ten times or more. The V gene is TRBV7-8, the J gene TRBJ2-7; maybe TRBD1 (6 bases). Trimming cost V 1 base and J 2 bases, with 12 bases left between them. Germline V gene lookup returns CDR1 SGHVS and CDR2 FQNEAQ. The CDR3 runs 15 residues. The chain's CDR3 is CASSLVTGRTYEQYF. The DNA of the CDR3 is TGTGCCAGCAGCTTAGTTACAGGGCGAACCTACGAGCAGTACTTC.

The chain has TRBV15 and TRBJ2-3, with D maybe TRBD1 (7 bases). From germline, CDR1 is LNHNV and CDR2 YYDKDF (reference sequence). The CDR3 covers 17 residues. V dropped 0 bases and J dropped 4 bases, with 17 bases sitting between them. CDR3 region: CATSRDPAGGNADTQYF. CDR3 sequence (DNA): TGTGCCACCAGCAGAGATCCGGCAGGGGGGAACGCAGATACGCAGTATTTT.

This clonotype came up a few times. This chain joins TRBV7-9 and TRBJ2-7; D is perhaps TRBD1 or TRBD2 (5 bases each). The CDR3 loop spans 15 amino acids. V dropped 1 base and J dropped 4 bases, with 14 bases sitting between them. In germline, CDR1 is SEHNR, CDR2 FQNEAQ (reference sequence). CDR3 region: CASSLELGREYEQYF. The CDR3 DNA sequence: TGTGCCAGCAGCTTAGAGCTGGGCAGGGAGTACGAGCAGTACTTC.